This T cell receptor (beta chain) was profiled in a study of Ad26.COV2.S vaccination and SARS-CoV-2 variants. Overall study results and limits: Non-spike TCR breadth did not differ much between vaccine and placebo recipients.

Trimming shortened V by 1 base and J by 8 bases, and 17 bases separated the two germline ends. CDR1 SGHTA and CDR2 FQGTGA come from the germline V gene. The CDR3 loop spans 15 amino acids. About this clone: Its specificity is not known.

Data came from immunoSEQ multiplex PCR; TCRdb stores just in-frame clones and leaves some out. The repertoire holds some 340,000 clones, 85% seen once, with around 2.2% in the top ten. The treatment here: roughly 20 received Ad26.COV2.S at low or high dose, single or two shots; 5 received placebo; per-sample allocation not given. After the first vaccine or placebo injection, samples were drawn on day 63. The V and J genes are TRBV7-3 and TRBJ1-2; D may be TRBD1 (5 bases). The input for sequencing was peripheral blood, taken in a trial of Ad26.COV2.S vaccine versus placebo. The sequence derives from a person aged 18-65 years who received the Ad26.COV2.S COVID-19 vaccine or a placebo. CDR3 DNA: TGTGCCAGCAGCTTAAATAGTCAGGGTCTGGGAGGCTACACCTTC. It codes for CASSLNSQGLGGYTF.